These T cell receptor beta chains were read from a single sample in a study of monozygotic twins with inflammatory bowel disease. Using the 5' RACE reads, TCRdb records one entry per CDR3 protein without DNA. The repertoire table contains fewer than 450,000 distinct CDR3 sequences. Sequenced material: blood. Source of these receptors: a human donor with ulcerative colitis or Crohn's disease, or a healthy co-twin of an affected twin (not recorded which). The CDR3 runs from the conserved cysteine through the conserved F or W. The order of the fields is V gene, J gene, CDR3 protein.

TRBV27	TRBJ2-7	CASRTDRVSYEQYF
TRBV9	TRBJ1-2	CASSVVRDGHGYTF
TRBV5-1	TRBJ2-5	CASSSLPGETQYF
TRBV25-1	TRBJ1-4	CASSDDTINEKLFF
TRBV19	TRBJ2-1	CASVGGGVYNEQFF
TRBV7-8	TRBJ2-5	CASSLPTGSETQYF
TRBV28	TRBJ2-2	CASRANRGSNTGELFF
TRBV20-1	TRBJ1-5	CSAISGSNQPQHF
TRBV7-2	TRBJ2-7	CASSTRQGGSEQYF
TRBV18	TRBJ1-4	CASSTVASGNEKLFF
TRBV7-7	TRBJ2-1	CASSLGDGKWTNNEQFF
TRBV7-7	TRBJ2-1	CASSFGSRNEQFF
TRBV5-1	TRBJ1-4	CASSLVMGGPNEKLFF
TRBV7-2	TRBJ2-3	CASSFGLAGSSTDTQYF
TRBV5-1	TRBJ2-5	CASSSWDSPEETQYF
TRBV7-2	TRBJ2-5	CASSARTQETQYF
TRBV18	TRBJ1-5	CASSRDRVSNQPQHF
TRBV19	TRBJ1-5	CASSKQGYQPQHF
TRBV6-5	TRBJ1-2	CASSYRPPRGVSGYTF
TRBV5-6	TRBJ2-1	CASSLEGSRGGYINEQFF
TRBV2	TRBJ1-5	CASSPERGNQPQHF
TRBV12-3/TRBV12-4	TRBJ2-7	CASSFNRGDYEQYF
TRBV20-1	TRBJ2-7	CSARGFAYEQYF
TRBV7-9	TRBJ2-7	CASSPVSRATHEQYF
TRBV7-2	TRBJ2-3	CASRPGDTYTDTQYF
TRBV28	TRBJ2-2	CASFPVGQGSTGELFF
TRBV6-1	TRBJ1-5	CASRADTSHNQPQHF
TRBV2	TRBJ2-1	CASSESAQGTLGQFF
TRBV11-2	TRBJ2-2	CASLGGGRAGELFF
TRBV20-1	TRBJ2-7	CSAGPSGVDEQYF
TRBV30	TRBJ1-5	CAWSVQFIAGGRNQPQHF
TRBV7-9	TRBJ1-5	CASTRDGSQPQHF
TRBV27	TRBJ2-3	CASSLSIGPWTVRADTQYF
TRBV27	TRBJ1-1	CASSLWAPGGTEAFF
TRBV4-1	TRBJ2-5	CASSQDATTPETQYF
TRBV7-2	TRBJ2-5	CASSRIQSGETQYF
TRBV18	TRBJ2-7	CASSPILGRSYEQYF
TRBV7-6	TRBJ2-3	CASSSPGGWTDTQYF
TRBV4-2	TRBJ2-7	CASSPTRGAYEQYF
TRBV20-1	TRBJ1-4	CSASPPPGRGTNEKLFF
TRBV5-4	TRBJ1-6	CASSPQGTLNSPLHF
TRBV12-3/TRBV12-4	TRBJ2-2	CASSLERGSGTGELFF
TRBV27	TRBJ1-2	CASSMGTGAWGGYTF
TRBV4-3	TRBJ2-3	CASSHQVAATDTQYF
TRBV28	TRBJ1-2	CASSRDRNYGYTF
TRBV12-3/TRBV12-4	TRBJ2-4	CASTLDSANIQYF
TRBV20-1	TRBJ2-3	CSASGGGSTDTQYF
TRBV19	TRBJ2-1	CASSARLAGGYNEQFF
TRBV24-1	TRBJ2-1	CATSETSGGSSYNEQFF
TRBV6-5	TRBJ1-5	CASRTGLEQPQHF
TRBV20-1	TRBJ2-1	CSAPPGGMTYNEQFF
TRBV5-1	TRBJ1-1	CASSPPGPTINTEAFF